The entry below gives a single T cell receptor (beta chain) sequence along with its context. Its antigen remains unknown. One end of the junction fails to match germline, which may point to a read error. CDR1 MNHNS and CDR2 SASEGT come from the germline V gene. The CDR3 sequence is 14 residues long. These data belong to a study of cytomegalovirus exposure and HLA in healthy donors. PCR primers comprised 60 Vbeta and 13 Jbeta primers. Some clones are missing from TCRdb's copy, which holds only in-frame ones; the method was immunoSEQ multiplex PCR. This sample has fewer than 200,000 clones, with about two thirds found just once. Study-wide results and limits: In a later analysis, TCR association rates varied by HLA locus: DRB1 most, HLA-C fewest.

The sample taken for sequencing was PBMCs. The clonotype was recovered from a human donor in good health. The J gene is TRBJ2-5, the V gene TRBV6-1, with D possibly TRBD1 on 6 matching bases. The CDR3 loop is CASGETGQQETQYF. DNA for the CDR3: TGTGCCAGCGGTGAGACTGGACAGCAAGAGACCCAGTACTTC.